These 19 T cell receptor beta chains originate from one sample sequenced in a study of T cell repertoires in ileal Crohn's disease. The table came from immunoSEQ multiplex PCR; TCRdb's copy has only in-frame clones and leaves some out. The sample lists roughly 17,000 clones, about three quarters seen once, with over 3.5% in the top ten. Time point defined: neoterminal ileum biopsy at postoperative endoscopy, about 6 months after surgery. Specimen: ileal tissue. The receptors shown here come from an adult with Crohn's disease.

Here the CDR3 DNA reads TGTGCCAGCAGCGCTTTAGGGGGGGCTCTCTCCTACAATGAGCAGTTCTTC. This codes for CASSALGGALSYNEQFF. The V gene is TRBV9, the J gene TRBJ2-1; TRBD2 might be the D (7 bases). Between the trimmed V and J ends, which lost 3 bases and 0 bases, there was a span of 16 bases. The CDR3 extends over 17 amino acids. Germline CDR1 SGDLS, CDR2 YYNGEE.

The V gene is TRBV18, the J gene TRBJ2-3, with 7 nucleotides matching TRBD2. The V gene end was trimmed by 3 bases and the J gene end by 1 base; junction bases not matched to a gene: 7. Per the germline V gene, CDR1 is KGHSH and CDR2 is LQKENI. The CDR3 is 16 residues long. CDR3 loop: CASSPGTRGGTDTQYF. The CDR3 coding sequence is TGTGCCAGCTCACCGGGGACCCGGGGGGGCACAGATACGCAGTATTTT.

The rearrangement uses TRBV7-2 and TRBJ2-7; 12 bases are a match to TRBD2. Germline assignment: CDR1 SGHTA and CDR2 FQGNSA. The CDR3 consists of 15 residues. J lost 3 bases, V lost 2 bases, and 2 bases had no gene match. CDR3 coding DNA: TGTGCCAGCAGCTTACTAGCGGGGGGGGTCTACGAGCAGTACTTC. Its protein is CASSLLAGGVYEQYF. The variable domain in full, completed from reference TRBV7-2 and TRBJ2-7, reads GAGVSQSPSNKVTEKGKDVELRCDPISGHTALYWYRQSLGQGLEFLIYFQGNSAPDKSGLPSDRFSAERTGGSVSTLTIQRTQQEDSAVYLCASSLLAGGVYEQYFGPGTRLTVT.

The chain recombines TRBV4-1 with TRBJ1-2; 10 nucleotides line up with TRBD1. The CDR3 runs 19 residues. Germline V CDR1 and CDR2: MGHRA, YSYEKL. V trimming: 3 bases; J trimming: 3 bases; junction bases outside the gene matches: 16. The CDR3, as DNA: TGCGCCAGCAGCCAGGGAGGGTGGGGTCGGGACAGGGGATACTATGGCTACACCTTC. Translated: CASSQGGWGRDRGYYGYTF.

The chain carries TRBV7-9 and TRBJ1-2; weak D call: TRBD1 (5 bases). This CDR3 comprises 15 residues. Per the germline V gene, CDR1 is SEHNR and CDR2 is FQNEAQ (reference sequence). V was clipped by 4 bases and J by 5 bases, with 17 bases between them. The CDR3: CASSSRVGGGYGYTF. Here the CDR3 DNA reads TGTGCCAGCAGCTCCCGAGTCGGGGGTGGGTATGGCTACACCTTC.

The chain is built from TRBV28 and TRBJ2-7; tentatively, D is TRBD1 (6 bases). CDR3 length equals 15 residues. The germline CDR1 and CDR2 sequences are MDHEN and SYDVKM. The ends were cut back, 5 bases at V and 4 bases at J, with 18 bases in the middle. As DNA, the CDR3 is TGTGCCAGCAGTCCTCCGGGGACAAAAACTTACGAGCAGTACTTC. It yields the protein CASSPPGTKTYEQYF.

The chain couples TRBV2 to TRBJ1-1; possible D gene TRBD1, 5 bases. The CDR3 spans 15 residues. Looked up from germline, CDR1 is SNHLY and CDR2 is FYNNEI. The ends were cut back, 5 bases at V and 0 bases at J, with 13 bases in the middle. The CDR3 protein is CASSIDRNLNTEAFF. The CDR3, as DNA: TGTGCCAGCAGTATAGACAGAAACTTGAACACTGAAGCTTTCTTT.

CDR3 sequence reads: CASSYSSVNTEAFF. In nucleotides, the CDR3 is TGTGCCAGCAGTTACTCCTCTGTGAACACTGAAGCTTTCTTT. The chain couples TRBV6-5 to TRBJ1-1; D not certain. V was trimmed by 0 bases and J by 0 bases, leaving 5 bases between them. The CDR3 is 14 amino acids. The germline CDR1 and CDR2 sequences are MNHEY and SVGAGI.

The chain links TRBV19 to TRBJ1-5; the D is unclear. CDR1 is LNHDA and CDR2 is SQIVND in the germline V gene (reference sequence). V lost 7 bases and J 2 bases, leaving 12 bases between the germline ends. The CDR3 loop spans 14 amino acids. The CDR3 DNA sequence: TGTGCCAGTATGACACATTTGGGCAATCAGCCCCAGCATTTT. It encodes CASMTHLGNQPQHF.

The table lists this clone with a count of one. The CDR3 here is CASSRLAGSTYEQYF. In nucleotides, the CDR3 is TGTGCCAGCAGTCGGCTAGCGGGGAGCACCTACGAGCAGTACTTC. V is TRBV6-5 and J is TRBJ2-7; 9 bases fit TRBD2. The V gene end was trimmed by 5 bases and the J gene end by 2 bases; junction bases not matched to a gene: 7. This CDR3 has 15 residues. The germline CDR1 and CDR2 sequences are MNHEY and SVGAGI.

This sequence joins TRBV13 and TRBJ1-2, with TRBD1 matching over 7 bases. The germline CDR1 and CDR2 sequences are PRHDT and FYEKMQ (reference sequence). The CDR3 sequence is 16 residues long. Losses at the gene ends were 3 bases for V and 0 bases for J; bases not matched to a gene: 7. For the CDR3, the DNA is TGTGCCAGCAGCTTTCGGACAGGAACGACTAACTATGGCTACACCTTC. This sequence encodes CASSFRTGTTNYGYTF.

The rearrangement uses TRBV30 and TRBJ2-7, with D perhaps matching TRBD2 (5 bases). The V gene lost 5 bases and the J gene lost 6 bases, with 17 bases spanning the gap. The CDR3 is 13 residues long. CDR1 is GTSNPN, CDR2 SVGIG, per germline (reference sequence). This CDR3 is CAWDEGVVGEQYF. As DNA, the CDR3 is TGTGCCTGGGACGAGGGCGTGGTCGGCGAGCAGTACTTC.

The CDR3 DNA reads TGCGCCAGCAGCCCGGGAATGACCGGGACAGGGTCAGCTTTCTTT. Its translation: CASSPGMTGTGSAFF. V and J are TRBV5-1 and TRBJ1-1; 9 bases line up with TRBD1. From germline, CDR1 is SGHRS and CDR2 YFSETQ. V was clipped by 4 bases and J by 10 bases; unmatched bases: 14. The CDR3 covers 15 residues.

CDR3 sequence reads: CASRNRGRTEAFF. The CDR3 DNA is TGTGCCAGCAGAAACAGGGGACGTACTGAAGCTTTCTTT. This rearrangement joins TRBV2 to TRBJ1-1; 7 nucleotides match TRBD1. This CDR3 is 13 amino acids long. Germline CDR1 reads SNHLY; CDR2 reads FYNNEI. V lost 6 bases and J lost 5; bases outside the gene matches: 6.

This sequence joins TRBV19 and TRBJ1-2; D might be TRBD1 (5 bases). The germline gives CDR1 LNHDA, CDR2 SQIVND (reference sequence). The CDR3 spans 14 residues. V lost 6 bases to trimming and J lost 4 bases, with 15 bases between them. The CDR3 DNA reads as TGTGCCAGTAGCGAGACAGAGGACGGCTATGGCTACACCTTC. It codes for CASSETEDGYGYTF.

The V call is TRBV5-8, the J call TRBJ2-2; 8 bases align to TRBD2. The V gene end was trimmed by 0 bases and the J gene end by 0 bases; junction bases not matched to a gene: 10. Germline V gene sequence: CDR1 SGHTS, CDR2 YDEGEE. The CDR3 is made up of 19 amino acids. CDR3 nucleotides: TGTGCCAGCAGCTTGGATTGGCGGCTAGCGGGTTCGAACACCGGGGAGCTGTTTTTT. It codes for CASSLDWRLAGSNTGELFF.

This chain links TRBV9 with TRBJ2-1; D might be TRBD2 (6 bases). This CDR3 contains 14 residues. Germline CDR1 SGDLS, CDR2 YYNGEE. V shed 6 bases and J shed 9 bases, with 19 bases lying between them. In DNA, the CDR3 is TGTGCCAGCAACCCCCATGCTGCGGAGGGTGAGCAGTTCTTC. This encodes CASNPHAAEGEQFF.

The chain uses TRBV18 and TRBJ2-2; unclear D gene. Between the trimmed V and J ends, which lost 2 bases and 0 bases, there was a span of 7 bases. The CDR3 has 15 residues. The germline CDR1 and CDR2 sequences are KGHSH and LQKENI. The DNA of the CDR3 is TGTGCCAGCTCACCAGGCACTACGAACACCGGGGAGCTGTTTTTT. Translating gives CASSPGTTNTGELFF.

In the case of this clone: The sample holds other DNA sequences that translate to the same CDR3. The rearrangement uses TRBV29-1 and TRBJ1-1; D is unresolved. Deletions cut 2 bases from V and 5 bases from J, with 9 bases between. The CDR3 sequence is 12 residues long. CDR1 SQVTM and CDR2 ANQGSEA come from the germline V gene. The CDR3 sequence is CSVERGMTEAFF. CDR3 DNA sequence: TGCAGCGTTGAAAGAGGGATGACTGAAGCTTTCTTT. Variable domain in full (rest from reference TRBV29-1 and TRBJ1-1): SAVISQKPSRDICQRGTSLTIQCQVDSQVTMMFWYRQQPGQSLTLIATANQGSEATYESGFVIDKFPISRPNLTFSTLTVSNMSPEDSSIYLCSVERGMTEAFFGQGTRLTVV.